This is a list of T cell receptor beta chains from one sample in a study of Graves' ophthalmopathy and Graves' hyperthyroidism. From the multiplex PCR reads, TCRdb called clonotypes with MiXCR, one entry per CDR3 protein. The profile covers some 400,000 distinct CDR3 sequences, with around 20% appearing a single time and roughly 1.6% taken by the ten largest. Sample: peripheral blood. The receptor source for this set is a woman aged 18-29 years with Graves' ophthalmopathy. Each CDR3 is given with its conserved first and last residue. D genes are given only for firm matches. Size values are once, few and many counts, or a class for expanded clones, and some rows have none.

j_call d_call clone_size v_call cdr3_aa cdr3_nt
TRBJ1-1 NA many TRBV2 CASSEVRIEAFF TGTGCCAGCAGTGAAGTCCGGATTGAAGCTTTCTTT
TRBJ2-7 TRBD2 NA TRBV15 CATSRYTGTSGYEQYF TGTGCCACCAGCAGATACACCGGGACTAGCGGCTACGAGCAGTACTTC
TRBJ2-7 NA many TRBV7-9 CASSLGPLSYEQYF TGTGCCAGCAGCTTGGGCCCCCTCAGCTACGAGCAGTACTTC
TRBJ2-5 TRBD1 many TRBV14 CASSQVFGTGVMETQYF TGTGCCAGCAGCCAAGTGTTCGGGACAGGGGTAATGGAGACCCAGTACTTC
TRBJ2-7 TRBD2 many TRBV5-1 CASSLGGLAREQYF TGCGCCAGCAGCTTGGGGGGACTAGCTCGAGAGCAGTACTTC
TRBJ2-5 TRBD1 many TRBV4-2 CASSQDEGRGRGRETQYF TGTGCCAGCAGCCAAGATGAAGGCAGGGGGCGAGGCAGAGAGACCCAGTACTTC
TRBJ2-7 NA many TRBV15 CATSGSRWGNYEQYF TGTGCCACCAGCGGGAGCAGATGGGGCAACTACGAGCAGTACTTC
TRBJ2-2 TRBD2 many TRBV6-1 CASIQLAGNTGELFF TGTGCCAGCATCCAACTAGCGGGGAACACCGGGGAGCTGTTTTTT
TRBJ1-6 NA many TRBV4-1 CASSQGRINSPLHF TGCGCCAGCAGCCAGGGTCGGATCAATTCACCCCTCCACTTT
TRBJ1-1 TRBD1 many TRBV4-3 CASSQKTGHTEAFF TGCGCCAGCAGCCAGAAGACAGGGCATACTGAAGCTTTCTTT
TRBJ2-7 TRBD1 many TRBV6-2/TRBV6-3 CASRGQYYEQYF TGTGCCAGCAGGGGACAGTACTACGAGCAGTACTTC
TRBJ1-2 NA many TRBV12-3/TRBV12-4 CASSWRTPNYGYTF TGTGCCAGCAGTTGGAGGACACCTAACTATGGCTACACCTTC
TRBJ1-5 NA many TRBV27 CASRNTPGHNQPQHF TGTGCCAGCAGAAATACCCCGGGGCACAATCAGCCCCAGCATTTT
TRBJ2-6 TRBD1 many TRBV12-3/TRBV12-4 CASKLGQGTSGANVLTF TGTGCCAGCAAACTGGGACAGGGAACCTCTGGGGCCAACGTCCTGACTTTC
TRBJ2-7 NA many TRBV28 CASSSLDFREQYF TGTGCCAGCAGTTCCCTGGACTTCCGTGAGCAGTACTTC
TRBJ2-7 TRBD1 many TRBV19 CASHKGTGEVYEQYF TGTGCCAGTCACAAAGGGACAGGGGAAGTCTACGAGCAGTACTTC
TRBJ1-5 NA NA TRBV11-2 CASSLFAEGNQPQHF TGTGCCAGCAGTTTATTTGCTGAGGGCAATCAGCCCCAGCATTTT
TRBJ2-2 NA few TRBV12-3/TRBV12-4 CASSLSSYTGELFF TGTGCCAGCAGTTTGAGCTCCTACACCGGGGAGCTGTTTTTT
TRBJ1-5 NA many TRBV13 CASSLSAFGAGSNQPQHF NA
TRBJ1-1 TRBD1 many TRBV2 CASSSIGQGVSEAFF TGTGCCAGCAGTTCTATCGGACAGGGGGTTTCTGAAGCTTTCTTT
TRBJ2-5 TRBD2 many TRBV11-2 CASTLAGPFQETQYF TGTGCCAGCACCCTAGCGGGTCCTTTCCAAGAGACCCAGTACTTC
TRBJ1-1 NA many TRBV5-1 CASSLSTRGRGGTEAFF TGCGCCAGCAGCCTTTCTACCCGGGGGAGAGGTGGCACTGAAGCTTTCTTT
TRBJ2-7 NA many TRBV7-9 CASSGPGPDGEQYF TGTGCCAGCAGCGGGCCGGGACCCGACGGCGAGCAGTACTTC
TRBJ2-2 TRBD1 many TRBV10-3 CAIRPQGATGELFF TGTGCCATCAGACCACAGGGGGCAACCGGGGAGCTGTTTTTT
TRBJ2-7 NA many TRBV20-1 CSGRDRSYEQYF TGCAGTGGCCGCGACAGGTCCTACGAGCAGTACTTC
TRBJ2-5 NA many TRBV2 CASSERLTAGETQYF TGTGCCAGCAGTGAAAGGCTGACCGCCGGAGAGACCCAGTACTTC
TRBJ2-7 NA many TRBV4-2 CASSQGEASYEQYF TGTGCCAGCAGCCAAGGGGAGGCCTCCTACGAGCAGTACTTC
TRBJ1-1 NA many TRBV20-1 CSARESQGMVPDAFF TGCAGTGCTAGAGAAAGCCAGGGAATGGTCCCGGATGCTTTCTTT
TRBJ2-7 TRBD1 NA TRBV11-2 CASSLDRWGQGASYEQYF TGTGCCAGCAGCTTAGATCGTTGGGGACAGGGGGCCTCCTACGAGCAGTACTTC
TRBJ2-7 NA many TRBV18 CASSPNARSSNEQYF TGTGCCAGCTCACCAAACGCTAGAAGTAGCAACGAGCAGTACTTC
TRBJ1-1 NA many TRBV7-2 CASSLALSQAFF TGTGCCAGCAGCTTGGCCCTCTCACAAGCTTTCTTT
TRBJ2-6 NA many TRBV29-1 CSVDGTGANVLTF TGCAGCGTTGATGGGACTGGGGCCAACGTCCTGACTTTC
TRBJ1-2 TRBD1 NA TRBV28 CASSSLGQVNYGYTF TGTGCCAGCAGTTCCCTGGGACAGGTTAACTATGGCTACACCTTC
TRBJ1-6 TRBD1 few TRBV24-1 CATSDARQGATSPLHF TGTGCCACCAGTGATGCACGACAGGGGGCCACTTCACCCCTCCACTTT
TRBJ1-1 TRBD1 many TRBV6-2/TRBV6-3 CASSQGQTTTEAFF TGTGCCAGCAGTCAGGGACAGACCACCACTGAAGCTTTCTTT
TRBJ2-2 TRBD2 many TRBV6-2/TRBV6-3 CASRPGTRDTGELFF TGTGCCAGCAGACCCGGGACTAGGGACACCGGGGAGCTGTTTTTT
TRBJ1-5 NA many TRBV6-2/TRBV6-3 CASSYLPRHSNQPQHF TGTGCCAGCAGTTACCTTCCTAGACATAGCAATCAGCCCCAGCATTTT
TRBJ2-5 TRBD2 once TRBV12-3/TRBV12-4 CASRRLAGIETQYF TGTGCCAGCAGACGACTAGCGGGGATAGAGACCCAGTACTTC
TRBJ1-1 NA many TRBV4-1 CASSQDERGLNTEAFF TGCGCCAGCAGCCAAGATGAGCGTGGGTTGAACACTGAAGCTTTCTTT
TRBJ1-1 TRBD1 many TRBV7-9 CASSRQGAGYTEAFF TGTGCCAGCAGCCGGCAGGGGGCAGGATACACTGAAGCTTTCTTT
TRBJ1-2 TRBD1 NA TRBV19 CASSAGPGTVKNYGYTF TGTGCCAGTAGTGCGGGCCCCGGGACAGTAAAAAACTATGGCTACACCTTC
TRBJ1-5 NA many TRBV2 CASREQNNQPQHF TGTGCCAGCAGAGAACAGAACAATCAGCCCCAGCATTTT
TRBJ1-2 NA once TRBV28 CASNIGAAYGYTF TGTGCCAGCAACATAGGGGCAGCTTATGGCTACACCTTC
TRBJ1-1 NA few TRBV3-1 CASSQEGGGDTEAFF TGTGCCAGCAGCCAAGAAGGCGGAGGGGACACTGAAGCTTTCTTT
TRBJ1-5 NA NA TRBV6-5 CASSYSGYGGEPQHF TGTGCCAGCAGTTACTCTGGGTATGGGGGAGAGCCCCAGCATTTT
TRBJ2-2 NA many TRBV7-3 CASSSRNTGELFF TGTGCCAGCAGCTCGCGAAACACCGGGGAGCTGTTTTTT
TRBJ2-7 NA NA TRBV12-3/TRBV12-4 CASSSSFGPPEQYF TGTGCCAGCAGTTCGAGCTTTGGGCCCCCGGAGCAGTACTTC
TRBJ1-5 TRBD1 many TRBV11-2 CASSLWTGNQPQHF TGTGCCAGCAGCTTATGGACAGGGAATCAGCCCCAGCATTTT
TRBJ2-2 NA many TRBV19 CASSTSRGTGELFF TGTGCCAGTAGTACAAGCCGGGGCACCGGGGAGCTGTTTTTT
TRBJ2-4 TRBD2 many TRBV9 CASSVGLAGGLAKNIQYF TGTGCCAGCAGCGTAGGACTAGCGGGGGGGCTAGCCAAAAACATTCAGTACTTC
TRBJ1-1 TRBD1 many TRBV20-1 CSARRQGTNTEAFF TGCAGTGCCAGAAGACAGGGGACCAACACTGAAGCTTTCTTT
TRBJ1-5 NA many TRBV2 CASGEVQGTGQPQHF TGTGCCAGCGGAGAAGTACAGGGAACGGGACAGCCCCAGCATTTT
TRBJ1-1 NA many TRBV12-3/TRBV12-4 CASSLLPDTEAFF TGTGCCAGCAGTTTGCTACCTGACACTGAAGCTTTCTTT
TRBJ2-5 TRBD2 many TRBV6-2/TRBV6-3 CASSYSNSGGLAETQYF TGTGCCAGCAGTTACTCCAATAGCGGGGGGTTAGCAGAGACCCAGTACTTC
TRBJ1-3 NA many TRBV6-4 CASSVSRGESGNTIYF TGTGCCAGCAGTGTCTCGAGAGGTGAATCTGGAAACACCATATATTTT
TRBJ1-2 NA many TRBV7-2 CASSSTGSNYGYTF TGTGCCAGCAGCTCGACGGGGTCCAACTATGGCTACACCTTC
TRBJ2-7 TRBD2 many TRBV28 CATSGLAGMVYEQYF TGTGCCACTTCGGGCCTAGCGGGAATGGTGTACGAGCAGTACTTC
TRBJ1-2 TRBD1 many TRBV28 CASSRTGGYGYTF TGTGCCAGCAGCCGAACAGGGGGCTATGGCTACACCTTC
TRBJ2-5 TRBD1 many TRBV2 CASRGTGWDAAGETQYF TGTGCCAGCAGGGGGACAGGGTGGGACGCAGCGGGGGAGACCCAGTACTTC
TRBJ2-6 NA many TRBV7-3 CASSLEAGGANVLTF TGTGCCAGCAGCTTAGAGGCGGGTGGGGCCAACGTCCTGACTTTC